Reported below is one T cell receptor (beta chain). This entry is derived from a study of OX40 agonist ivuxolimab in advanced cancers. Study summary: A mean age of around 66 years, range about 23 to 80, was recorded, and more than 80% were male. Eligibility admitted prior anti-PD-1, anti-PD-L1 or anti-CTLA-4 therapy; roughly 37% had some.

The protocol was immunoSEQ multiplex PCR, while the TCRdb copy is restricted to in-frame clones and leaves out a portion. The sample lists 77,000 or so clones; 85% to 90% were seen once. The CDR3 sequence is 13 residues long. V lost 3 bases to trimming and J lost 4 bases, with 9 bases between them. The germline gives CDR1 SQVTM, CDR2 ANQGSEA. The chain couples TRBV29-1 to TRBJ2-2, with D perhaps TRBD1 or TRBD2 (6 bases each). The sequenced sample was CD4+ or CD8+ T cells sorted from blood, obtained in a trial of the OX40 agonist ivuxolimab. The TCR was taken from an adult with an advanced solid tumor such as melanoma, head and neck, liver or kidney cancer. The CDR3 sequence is CSVEGGSTGELFF. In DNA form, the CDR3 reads TGCAGCGTTGAGGGGGGCAGCACCGGGGAGCTGTTTTTT.